These 16 T cell receptor beta chains share one sample of origin, sequenced in a study of CD8+ T cells in alopecia areata. cDNA prepared by RNA extraction and subsequent reverse transcription served as the template for sequencing. Some clones are missing from TCRdb's copy, which holds only in-frame ones; the method was immunoSEQ multiplex PCR. The profile shows 95,000 to 150,000 clones, about 51% of them singletons. The sequenced sample consisted of NKG2D-low CD8+ T cells sorted from blood. The receptors were gathered from a human donor with alopecia areata.

The chain recombines TRBV6-6 with TRBJ2-2; no clear D. Germline CDR1 reads MNHNY; CDR2 reads SVGAGI (reference sequence). This CDR3 is built from 15 residues. V dropped 4 bases and J dropped 1 base, with 10 bases sitting between them. CDR3 protein: CASSSRLENTGELFF. The CDR3 bases are TGTGCCAGCAGTTCCCGACTTGAGAACACCGGGGAGCTGTTTTTT.

In this sample, this clone turned up a few times. This rearrangement joins TRBV15 to TRBJ2-2; the D gene is possibly TRBD1 (6 bases). Germline CDR1 and CDR2: LNHNV and YYDKDF (reference sequence). There are 16 residues in the CDR3. V was cut by 3 bases and J by 5 bases, with 16 bases left in between. CDR3 region: CATSRTGGETTGELFF. CDR3 DNA sequence: TGTGCCACCAGCAGGACAGGAGGCGAAACGACCGGGGAGCTGTTTTTT.

The J gene is TRBJ1-2, the V gene TRBV25-1, with 9 bases lining up with TRBD1. The length of the CDR3 is 13 residues. Germline-derived CDR1 and CDR2 are MGHDK and SYGVNS. J was trimmed by 8 bases and V by 6 bases; bases with no gene match: 7. CDR3 DNA: TGTGCCAGCAGCAGGGGACAGGGAGGAGGCTACACCTTC. It codes for CASSRGQGGGYTF.

The chain combines TRBV29-1 with TRBJ1-1, with TRBD1 as a possible D gene (5 bases). This CDR3 is 12 amino acids long. Germline V gives CDR1 SQVTM, CDR2 ANQGSEA. The ends were cut back, 2 bases at V and 7 bases at J, with 11 bases in the middle. Written as DNA, the CDR3 is TGCAGCGTTGAAAGGGGAGATGATGAAGCTTTCTTT. It translates to CSVERGDDEAFF.

The chain combines TRBV7-8 with TRBJ2-1, with TRBD2 identical over 14 bases. The V gene end was trimmed by 6 bases and the J gene end by 9 bases; junction bases not matched to a gene: 7. Germline CDR1 and CDR2: SGHVS and FQNEAQ. There are 15 residues in the CDR3. The CDR3 coding sequence is TGTGCCAGCAGTTCCGGGACTAGCGGGAGAGTTGAGCAGTTCTTC. Its translation is CASSSGTSGRVEQFF.

The chain has TRBV2 and TRBJ2-7; D call uncertain. The CDR3 extends over 12 amino acids. The germline gives CDR1 SNHLY, CDR2 FYNNEI. The V gene lost 11 bases and the J gene lost 4 bases, with 15 bases spanning the gap. In DNA, the CDR3 is TGTGCCTGCTTAGGCAGGTTGTACGAGCAGTACTTC. It codes for CACLGRLYEQYF.

The V gene is TRBV5-6, the J gene TRBJ1-1; D uncertain. Between the trimmed V and J ends, which lost 3 bases and 0 bases, there was a span of 3 bases. The CDR3 covers 12 residues. Germline CDR1 reads SGHDT; CDR2 reads YYEEEE. The CDR3: CASSSMNTEAFF. In nucleotides, the CDR3 is TGTGCCAGCAGCTCTATGAACACTGAAGCTTTCTTT.

J is TRBJ2-7 and V is TRBV29-1, with TRBD2 matching 7 bases. CDR3 length equals 12 residues. Germline lookup yields CDR1 SQVTM and CDR2 ANQGSEA. With V trimmed by 3 bases and J by 6 bases, 5 bases remained unmatched. This CDR3 reads CSVERTGGEQYF. DNA of the CDR3: TGCAGCGTTGAGAGGACGGGGGGCGAGCAGTACTTC.

CDR3 coding DNA: TGTGCCAGCAGCTTAGGAGGGGGAGGGACTGAAGCTTTCTTT. This gives the protein CASSLGGGGTEAFF. The V and J genes are TRBV7-9 and TRBJ1-1, with D possibly being TRBD1 (6 bases). The germline V and J ends were trimmed by 1 base and 5 bases, with 11 bases remaining between them. There are 14 residues in the CDR3. Germline loops: CDR1 SEHNR, CDR2 FQNEAQ (reference sequence). The whole variable domain, filled in from reference TRBV7-9 and TRBJ1-1, reads DTGVSQNPRHKITKRGQNVTFRCDPISEHNRLYWYRQTLGQGPEFLTYFQNEAQLEKSRLLSDRFSAERPKGSFSTLEIQRTEQGDSAMYLCASSLGGGGTEAFFGQGTRLTVV.

The table lists this clone with a count of one. The chain couples TRBV9 to TRBJ2-2; 12 bases fit TRBD1. Germline CDR1 SGDLS, CDR2 YYNGEE. The J segment lost 6 bases and the V segment lost 3 bases, leaving 3 bases of the junction unmatched. The CDR3 spans 15 residues. CDR3 coding DNA: TGTGCCAGCAGCGCGGGACAGGGGGCCGCCGGGGAGCTGTTTTTT. Amino acids: CASSAGQGAAGELFF.

Comment on this clone: An end of the junction differs from the germline gene, which may be a read error. This chain links TRBV5-1 with TRBJ1-4, with a possible D match to TRBD1 (6 bases). The CDR3 covers 9 residues. CDR1 and CDR2 (germline): SGHRS, YFSETQ. The CDR3 loop reads CASGQLTAF. CDR3 coding DNA: TGCGCCAGCGGACAGTTGACGGCCTTT.

The DNA for the CDR3 is TGCAGCGTTGAAGAGAGCGCCAGGGGTGATCAGCATTTT. Translated, it gives CSVEESARGDQHF. The V call is TRBV29-1, the J call TRBJ1-5; perhaps TRBD1 as D (6 bases). Germline V gene sequence: CDR1 SQVTM, CDR2 ANQGSEA. V lost 0 bases, J lost 13 bases, and 16 bases lay in between. This CDR3 comprises 13 residues.

The sample holds a few counts of this clone. The genes are TRBV4-3 and TRBJ2-7, with 8 bases fitting TRBD2. CDR1 and CDR2 from the germline V gene are LGHNA and YSLEER. CDR3 length: 15 amino acids. J lost 2 bases, V lost 0 bases, and 3 bases had no gene match. Written as DNA, the CDR3 is TGCGCCAGCAGCCAAGACGAAGCGGGGGCCTACGAGCAGTACTTC. This gives the protein CASSQDEAGAYEQYF.

This clone was observed a single time. The chain combines TRBV30 with TRBJ2-1; possibly TRBD1 or TRBD2 for D (5 bases each). The CDR3 runs to 15 residues. Trimming shortened V by 1 base and J by 12 bases, and 22 bases separated the two germline ends. Germline V gene sequence: CDR1 GTSNPN, CDR2 SVGIG (reference sequence). This chain's CDR3 is CAWSETMGRAMAQFF. The CDR3 coding sequence is TGTGCCTGGAGTGAAACTATGGGGCGGGCAATGGCGCAGTTCTTC.

The genes are TRBV5-1 and TRBJ2-1; unclear D gene. The CDR3 totals 13 residues. Germline CDR1 is SGHRS and CDR2 is YFSETQ. V was cut by 2 bases and J by 8 bases, with 11 bases left in between. The CDR3 reads CASSLKGGDEQFF. The CDR3 nucleotides are TGCGCCAGCAGCTTAAAAGGTGGGGATGAGCAGTTCTTC.

This chain links TRBV27 with TRBJ2-7, with 7 positions matching TRBD2. The V and J ends lost 3 bases and 7 bases, in that order; junction bases with no gene match: 3. Germline V gives CDR1 MNHEY, CDR2 SMNVEV (reference sequence). This CDR3 has 12 residues. CDR3 residues: CASSFTGGEQYF. The CDR3 DNA is TGTGCCAGCAGTTTTACGGGGGGAGAGCAGTACTTC.